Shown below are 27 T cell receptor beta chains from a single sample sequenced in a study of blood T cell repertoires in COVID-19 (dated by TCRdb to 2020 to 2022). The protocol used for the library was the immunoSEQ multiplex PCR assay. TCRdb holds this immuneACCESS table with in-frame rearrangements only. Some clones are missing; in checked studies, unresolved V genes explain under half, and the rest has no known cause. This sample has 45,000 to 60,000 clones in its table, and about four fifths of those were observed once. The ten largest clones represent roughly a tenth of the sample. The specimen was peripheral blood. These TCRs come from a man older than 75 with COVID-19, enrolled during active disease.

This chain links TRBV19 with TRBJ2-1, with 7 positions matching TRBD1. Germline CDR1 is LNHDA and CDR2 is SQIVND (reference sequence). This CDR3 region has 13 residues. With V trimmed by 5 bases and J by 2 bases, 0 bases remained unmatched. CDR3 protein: CASSGQAYNEQFF. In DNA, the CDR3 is TGTGCCAGTAGTGGACAGGCCTACAATGAGCAGTTCTTC.

The CDR3 spells CASSESGRVAEAFF. CDR3 sequence (DNA): TGCGCCAGCAGTGAGTCCGGCAGGGTTGCTGAAGCTTTCTTT. V and J are TRBV10-1 and TRBJ1-1; D may be TRBD1 (5 bases). CDR3 length equals 14 residues. Trimming shortened V by 0 bases and J by 6 bases, and 11 bases separated the two germline ends. Per the germline V gene, CDR1 is WNHNN and CDR2 is SYGVQD (reference sequence).

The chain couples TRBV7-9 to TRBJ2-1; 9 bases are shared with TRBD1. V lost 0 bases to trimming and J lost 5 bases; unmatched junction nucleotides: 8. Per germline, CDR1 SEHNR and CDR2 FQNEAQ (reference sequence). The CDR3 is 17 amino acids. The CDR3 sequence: CASSLAEGGQGHNEQFF. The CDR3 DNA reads TGTGCCAGCAGCTTAGCGGAAGGGGGACAGGGTCACAATGAGCAGTTCTTC.

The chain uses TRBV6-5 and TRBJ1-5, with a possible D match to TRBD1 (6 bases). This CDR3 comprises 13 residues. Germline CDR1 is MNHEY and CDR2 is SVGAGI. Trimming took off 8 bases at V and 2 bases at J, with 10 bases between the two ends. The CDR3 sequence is CASHRDGNQPQHF. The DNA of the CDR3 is TGTGCCAGCCACAGGGATGGCAATCAGCCCCAGCATTTT.

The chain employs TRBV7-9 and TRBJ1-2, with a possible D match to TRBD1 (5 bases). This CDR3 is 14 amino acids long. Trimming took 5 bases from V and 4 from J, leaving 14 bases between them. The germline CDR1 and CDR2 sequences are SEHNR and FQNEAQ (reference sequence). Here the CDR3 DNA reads TGTGCCAGCAGCGTCAGGGAGGGTATCTATGGCTACACCTTC. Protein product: CASSVREGIYGYTF.

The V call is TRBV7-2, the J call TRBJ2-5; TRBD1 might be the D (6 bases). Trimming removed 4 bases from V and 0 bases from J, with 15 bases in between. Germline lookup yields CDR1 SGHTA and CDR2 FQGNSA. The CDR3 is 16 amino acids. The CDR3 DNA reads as TGTGCCAGCAGCTCCACAGGGTCGGGGTACCAAGAGACCCAGTACTTC. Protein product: CASSSTGSGYQETQYF.

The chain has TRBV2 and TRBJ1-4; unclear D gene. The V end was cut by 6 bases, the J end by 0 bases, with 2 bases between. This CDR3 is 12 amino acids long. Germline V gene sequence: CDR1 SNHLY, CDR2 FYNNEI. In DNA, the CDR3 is TGTGCCAGCAGCGCAACTAATGAAAAACTGTTTTTT. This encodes CASSATNEKLFF.

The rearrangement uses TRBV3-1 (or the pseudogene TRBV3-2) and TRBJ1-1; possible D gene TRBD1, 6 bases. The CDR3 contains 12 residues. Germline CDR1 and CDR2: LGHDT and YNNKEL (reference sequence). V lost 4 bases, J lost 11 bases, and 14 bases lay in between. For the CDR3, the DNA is TGTGCCAGCAGCCGCCAACAGGGAAGGGCTTTCTTT. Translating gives CASSRQQGRAFF.

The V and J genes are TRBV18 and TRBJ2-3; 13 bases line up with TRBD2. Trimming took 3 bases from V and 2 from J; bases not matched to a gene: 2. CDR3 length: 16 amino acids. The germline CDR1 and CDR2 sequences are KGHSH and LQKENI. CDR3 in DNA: TGTGCCAGCTCACCGGGACTAGCGGGGACCACAGATACGCAGTATTTT. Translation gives CASSPGLAGTTDTQYF.

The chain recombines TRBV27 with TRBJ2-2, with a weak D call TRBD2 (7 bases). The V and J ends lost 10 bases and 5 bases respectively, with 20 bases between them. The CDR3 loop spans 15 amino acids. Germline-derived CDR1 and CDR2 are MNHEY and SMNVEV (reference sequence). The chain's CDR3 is CATASSRGGTGELFF. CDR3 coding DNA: TGTGCCACCGCTTCCTCGAGGGGGGGGACCGGGGAGCTGTTTTTT.

CDR3 loop: CAISSGTYNEQFF. The CDR3 region has the DNA TGTGCCATCAGCAGCGGAACCTACAATGAGCAGTTCTTC. V gene TRBV10-3 combines with J gene TRBJ2-1; tentatively, D is TRBD2 (5 bases). Germline V CDR1 and CDR2: ENHRY, SYGVKD. Trimming cost V 6 bases and J 2 bases, with 8 bases left between them. This CDR3 spans 13 amino acids.

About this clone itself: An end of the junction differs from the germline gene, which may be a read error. The CDR3 loop is CASSLAGDYYNEQFF. The CDR3 region has the DNA TGTGCCAGCAGCCTAGCCGGGGACTACTACAATGAGCAGTTCTTC. This chain joins TRBV7-9 and TRBJ2-1, with TRBD2 identical over 7 bases. The CDR3 totals 15 residues. CDR1 is SEHNR and CDR2 is FQNEAQ in the germline V gene (reference sequence).

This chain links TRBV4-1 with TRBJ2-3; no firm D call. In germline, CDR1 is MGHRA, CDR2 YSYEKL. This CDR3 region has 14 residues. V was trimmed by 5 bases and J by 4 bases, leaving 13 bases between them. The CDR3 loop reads CASSSRVRADTQYF. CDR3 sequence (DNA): TGCGCCAGCAGCTCTCGGGTCCGGGCAGATACGCAGTATTTT.

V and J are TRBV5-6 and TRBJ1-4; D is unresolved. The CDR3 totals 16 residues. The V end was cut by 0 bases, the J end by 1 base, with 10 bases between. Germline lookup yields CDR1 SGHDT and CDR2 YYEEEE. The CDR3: CASSLVPTRTNEKLFF. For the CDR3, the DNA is TGTGCCAGCAGCTTGGTACCGACAAGAACTAATGAAAAACTGTTTTTT.

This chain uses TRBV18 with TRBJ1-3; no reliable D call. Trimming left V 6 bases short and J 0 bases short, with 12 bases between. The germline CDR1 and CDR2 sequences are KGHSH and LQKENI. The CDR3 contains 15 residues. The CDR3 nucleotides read TGTGCCAGCTCCCCCCCTAACTACTCTGGAAACACCATATATTTT. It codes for CASSPPNYSGNTIYF.

The CDR3 is CASSPWTGTYNEQFF. CDR3 nucleotides: TGTGCCAGCAGCCCTTGGACAGGGACCTACAATGAGCAGTTCTTC. The chain couples TRBV7-6 to TRBJ2-1; 8 bases fit TRBD1. CDR1 and CDR2 (germline): SGHVS, FNYEAQ. The V segment lost 5 bases and the J segment 2 bases; nucleotides outside the gene matches: 5. This CDR3 is built from 15 residues.

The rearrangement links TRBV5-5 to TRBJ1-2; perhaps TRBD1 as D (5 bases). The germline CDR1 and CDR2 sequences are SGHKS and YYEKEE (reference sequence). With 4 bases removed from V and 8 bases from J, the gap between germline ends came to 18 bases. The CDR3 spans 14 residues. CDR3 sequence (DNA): TGTGCCAGCAGCCCTACCCCGGGGGTCGAAGGCTACACCTTC. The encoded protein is CASSPTPGVEGYTF.

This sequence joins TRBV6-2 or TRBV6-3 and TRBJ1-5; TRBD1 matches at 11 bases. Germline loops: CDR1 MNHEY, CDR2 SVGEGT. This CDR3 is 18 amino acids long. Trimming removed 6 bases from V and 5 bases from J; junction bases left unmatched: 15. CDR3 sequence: CASRYVQGTGGIDQPQHF. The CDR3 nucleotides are TGTGCCAGCAGGTACGTCCAGGGGACAGGGGGAATAGATCAGCCCCAGCATTTT.

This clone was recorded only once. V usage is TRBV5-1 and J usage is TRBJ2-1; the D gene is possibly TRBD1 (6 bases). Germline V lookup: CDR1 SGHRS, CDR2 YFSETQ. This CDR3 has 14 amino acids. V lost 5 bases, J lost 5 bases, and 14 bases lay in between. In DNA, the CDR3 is TGCGCCAGCAGTCTGGACAGAATCAACAATGAGCAGTTCTTC. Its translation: CASSLDRINNEQFF.

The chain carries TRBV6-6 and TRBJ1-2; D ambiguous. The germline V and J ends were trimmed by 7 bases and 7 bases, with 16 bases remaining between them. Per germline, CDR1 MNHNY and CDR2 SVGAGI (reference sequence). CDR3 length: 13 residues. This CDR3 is CASTHPGGRGYTF. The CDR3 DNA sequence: TGTGCCAGCACTCACCCCGGAGGGCGTGGCTACACCTTC.

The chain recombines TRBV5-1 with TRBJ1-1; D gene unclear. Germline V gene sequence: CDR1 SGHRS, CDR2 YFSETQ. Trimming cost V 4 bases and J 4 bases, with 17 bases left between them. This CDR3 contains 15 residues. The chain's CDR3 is CASSPEGSRGTEAFF. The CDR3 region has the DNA TGCGCCAGCAGCCCTGAAGGATCCCGGGGCACTGAAGCTTTCTTT.

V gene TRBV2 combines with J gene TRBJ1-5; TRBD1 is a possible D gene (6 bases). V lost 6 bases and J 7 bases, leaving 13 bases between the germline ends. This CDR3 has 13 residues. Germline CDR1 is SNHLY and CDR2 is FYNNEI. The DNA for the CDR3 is TGTGCCAGCAGATCCGACAGGCCCCAGCCCCAGCATTTT. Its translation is CASRSDRPQPQHF.

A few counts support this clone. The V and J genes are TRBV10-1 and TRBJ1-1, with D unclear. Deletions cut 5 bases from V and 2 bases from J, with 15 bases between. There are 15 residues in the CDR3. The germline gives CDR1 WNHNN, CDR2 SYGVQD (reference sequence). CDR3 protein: CASSRSGVTNTEAFF. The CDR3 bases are TGCGCCAGCAGTCGTTCCGGGGTCACCAACACTGAAGCTTTCTTT.

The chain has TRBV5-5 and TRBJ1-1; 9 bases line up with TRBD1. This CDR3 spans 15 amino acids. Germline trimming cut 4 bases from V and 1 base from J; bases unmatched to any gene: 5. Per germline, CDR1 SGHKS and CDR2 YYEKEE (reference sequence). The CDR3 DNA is TGTGCCAGCAGCCGACGGACAGGGGAGAACACTGAAGCTTTCTTT. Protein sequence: CASSRRTGENTEAFF. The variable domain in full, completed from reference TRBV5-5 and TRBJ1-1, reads DAGVTQSPTHLIKTRGQQVTLRCSPISGHKSVSWYQQVLGQGPQFIFQYYEKEERGRGNFPDRFSARQFPNYSSELNVNALLLGDSALYLCASSRRTGENTEAFFGQGTRLTVV.

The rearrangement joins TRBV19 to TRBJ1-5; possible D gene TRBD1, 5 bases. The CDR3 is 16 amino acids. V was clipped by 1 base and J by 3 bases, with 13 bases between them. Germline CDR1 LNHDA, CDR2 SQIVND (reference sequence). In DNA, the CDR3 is TGTGCCAGTAGTATAGGTACAGGACCCAACAATCAGCCCCAGCATTTT. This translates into CASSIGTGPNNQPQHF. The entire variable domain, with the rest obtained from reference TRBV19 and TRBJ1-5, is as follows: DGGITQSPKYLFRKEGQNVTLSCEQNLNHDAMYWYRQDPGQGLRLIYYSQIVNDFQKGDIAEGYSVSREKKESFPLTVTSAQKNPTAFYLCASSIGTGPNNQPQHFGDGTRLSIL.

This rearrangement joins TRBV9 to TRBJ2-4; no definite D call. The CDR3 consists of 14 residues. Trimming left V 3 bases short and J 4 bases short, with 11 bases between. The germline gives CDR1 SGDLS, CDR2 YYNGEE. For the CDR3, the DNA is TGTGCCAGCAGCGCTGACGCTAGGAAAAACATTCAGTACTTC. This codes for CASSADARKNIQYF.

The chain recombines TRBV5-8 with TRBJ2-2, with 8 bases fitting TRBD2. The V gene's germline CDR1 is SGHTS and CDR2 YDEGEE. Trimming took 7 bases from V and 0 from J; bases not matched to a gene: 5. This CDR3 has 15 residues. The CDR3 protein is CASHREGPNTGELFF. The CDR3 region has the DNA TGTGCCAGCCACCGGGAGGGGCCGAACACCGGGGAGCTGTTTTTT. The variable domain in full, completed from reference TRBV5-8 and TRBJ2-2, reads EAGVTQSPTHLIKTRGQQATLRCSPISGHTSVYWYQQALGLGLQFLLWYDEGEERNRGNFPPRFSGRQFPNYSSELNVNALELEDSALYLCASHREGPNTGELFFGEGSRLTVL.